These 28 T cell receptor beta chains share one sample of origin, sequenced in a study of OX40 agonist ivuxolimab in advanced cancers. Libraries were made using the immunoSEQ multiplex PCR assay. The source is immuneACCESS, and TCRdb retained only in-frame sequences with V and J called. Part of the clones is not carried over; for the studies checked, unresolved V genes explain less than half of this, and the remainder is unexplained. The sample records tens of thousands of clones, 81% of which are singletons. The biggest ten clones account for approximately 4.5% of the sample. The sequencing here drew on CD4+ or CD8+ T cells sorted from blood, taken in a trial of the OX40 agonist ivuxolimab. The receptor set was obtained from an adult with an advanced solid tumor such as melanoma, head and neck, liver or kidney cancer.

J is TRBJ2-1 and V is TRBV15, with 11 bases lining up with TRBD2. The germline gives CDR1 LNHNV, CDR2 YYDKDF (reference sequence). The CDR3 is 18 amino acids. Trimming cost V 4 bases and J 7 bases; bases outside gene matches: 15. CDR3 DNA sequence: TGTGCCACCAGCACATTGCTTATAGCGGGAGGGCCCCTAAATGAGCAGTTCTTC. It codes for CATSTLLIAGGPLNEQFF.

The V gene is TRBV7-8, the J gene TRBJ1-4; D unresolved. Germline CDR1 and CDR2: SGHVS and FQNEAQ. The CDR3 loop spans 15 amino acids. With 2 bases removed from V and 1 base from J, the gap between germline ends came to 8 bases. The CDR3 region is CASSLLAQTNEKLFF. The CDR3 coding sequence is TGTGCCAGCAGCTTACTGGCACAAACTAATGAAAAACTGTTTTTT.

This rearrangement joins TRBV27 to TRBJ1-2; the match to TRBD1 covers 8 bases. The CDR3 length is 13 residues. Germline V CDR1 and CDR2: MNHEY, SMNVEV (reference sequence). J was trimmed by 4 bases and V by 6 bases; bases with no gene match: 4. Here the CDR3 reads CASSSTGVYGYTF. DNA of the CDR3: TGTGCCAGCAGCTCGACAGGGGTCTATGGCTACACCTTC.

This clone was seen a few times. J is TRBJ1-2 and V is TRBV11-3; D ambiguous. The germline CDR1 and CDR2 sequences are SGHNT and YENEEA. The CDR3 is made up of 12 amino acids. Trimming cost V 2 bases and J 8 bases, with 9 bases left between them. This CDR3 is CASSLKSVGYTF. CDR3 DNA: TGTGCCAGCAGCTTAAAATCGGTCGGCTACACCTTC.

CDR3 amino acids: CASSPRGAEEKLFF. The CDR3, as DNA: TGTGCCAGCAGCCCACGGGGGGCAGAGGAAAAACTGTTTTTT. This chain connects TRBV5-7 to TRBJ1-4; a possible D gene is TRBD1 (6 bases). Being an ORF, TRBV5-7 has a function that is uncertain. The CDR3 is 14 amino acids. Trimming left V 4 bases short and J 8 bases short, with 15 bases between.

V is TRBV27 and J is TRBJ1-4; 8 bases map to TRBD1. CDR3 length: 15 amino acids. In germline, CDR1 is MNHEY, CDR2 SMNVEV (reference sequence). J was trimmed by 7 bases and V by 5 bases; bases with no gene match: 9. The CDR3 DNA follows: TGTGCCAGCAGTACCGGACAGGGCCGGGCTGAAAAACTGTTTTTT. Translated, it gives CASSTGQGRAEKLFF.

The chain recombines TRBV2 with TRBJ2-6; possibly TRBD1 or TRBD2 for D (6 bases each). The V gene's germline CDR1 is SNHLY and CDR2 FYNNEI. Deletions cut 1 base from V and 4 bases from J, with 14 bases between. This CDR3 comprises 17 residues. For the CDR3, the DNA is TGTGCCAGCAGTGAAGGTCCGGGGGCCTCCGGGGCCAACGTCCTGACTTTC. Its translation: CASSEGPGASGANVLTF.

V gene TRBV11-3 combines with J gene TRBJ1-3; no clear D. CDR1 is SGHNT, CDR2 YENEEA, per germline. This CDR3 is 16 amino acids long. V lost 5 bases and J lost 0, with 14 bases in between. CDR3 protein: CASSQAVGYSGNTIYF. In DNA form, the CDR3 reads TGTGCCAGCAGCCAGGCGGTTGGATACTCTGGAAACACCATATATTTT.

In its sample, this clone was seen a few times. The chain couples TRBV18 to TRBJ2-5; D gene uncertain. Germline V gives CDR1 KGHSH, CDR2 LQKENI. The ends were cut back, 0 bases at V and 3 bases at J, with 11 bases in the middle. The CDR3 covers 15 residues. CDR3 amino acids: CASSPPTTPEETQYF. In DNA form, the CDR3 reads TGTGCCAGCTCACCACCTACGACTCCCGAAGAGACCCAGTACTTC.

V is TRBV11-1 and J is TRBJ2-1, with D perhaps matching TRBD2 (6 bases). The CDR3 runs 17 residues. The germline V and J ends were trimmed by 7 bases and 2 bases, with 21 bases remaining between them. Germline values: CDR1 SGHAT, CDR2 FQDESV (reference sequence). The CDR3 here is CASTAGGAGATYNEQFF. As DNA, the CDR3 is TGTGCCAGCACCGCCGGGGGAGCGGGTGCGACCTACAATGAGCAGTTCTTC.

The chain combines TRBV14 with TRBJ2-7; D not certain. The V gene lost 3 bases and the J gene lost 2 bases, with 5 bases spanning the gap. Germline CDR1 is SGHDN and CDR2 is FVKESK. This CDR3 has 12 residues. CDR3 loop: CASSHRTYEQYF. Here the CDR3 DNA reads TGTGCCAGCAGCCACCGGACCTACGAGCAGTACTTC. Combining the CDR3 with reference TRBV14 and TRBJ2-7 gives the whole variable domain EAGVTQFPSHSVIEKGQTVTLRCDPISGHDNLYWYRRVMGKEIKFLLHFVKESKQDESGMPNNRFLAERTGGTYSTLKVQPAELEDSGVYFCASSHRTYEQYFGPGTRLTVT.

The chain is built from TRBV6-6 and TRBJ1-1, with no clear D. CDR1 and CDR2 (germline): MNHNY, SVGAGI (reference sequence). The length of the CDR3 is 12 residues. Trimming removed 5 bases from V and 10 bases from J, with 14 bases in between. This chain's CDR3 is CASSAHFIGAFF. CDR3 in DNA: TGTGCCAGCAGTGCCCACTTTATCGGAGCTTTCTTT.

This clone has only one observation. V usage is TRBV5-1 and J usage is TRBJ2-2; a weak D match, TRBD1 (6 bases). The CDR3 is 15 residues long. Germline CDR1 reads SGHRS; CDR2 reads YFSETQ. The ends were cut back, 5 bases at V and 3 bases at J, with 14 bases in the middle. CDR3 loop: CASREGHFDTGELFF. In nucleotides, the CDR3 is TGCGCCAGCAGAGAGGGACATTTCGACACCGGGGAGCTGTTTTTT.

The rearrangement links TRBV7-9 to TRBJ1-2; 10 nucleotides agree with TRBD1. This CDR3 is built from 13 residues. Germline V gene data show CDR1 as SEHNR and CDR2 as FQNEAQ (reference sequence). V trimming: 5 bases; J trimming: 6 bases; junction bases outside the gene matches: 3. DNA of the CDR3: TGTGCCAGCAGCCGGACAGGGGGGGATGGCTACACCTTC. This sequence encodes CASSRTGGDGYTF.

The CDR3, as DNA: TGTGCCAGCAGTGAACGCAGGGCGTACACAGATACGCAGTATTTT. This sequence encodes CASSERRAYTDTQYF. The chain joins TRBV2 to TRBJ2-3, with D tentatively TRBD1 (5 bases). V lost 2 bases and J lost 2, with 11 bases in between. This CDR3 has 15 residues. From germline, CDR1 is SNHLY and CDR2 FYNNEI.

The rearrangement links TRBV11-3 to TRBJ2-5; 9 positions agree with TRBD2. The J segment lost 2 bases and the V segment lost 5 bases, leaving 21 bases of the junction unmatched. The germline CDR1 and CDR2 sequences are SGHNT and YENEEA. The CDR3 is 20 residues long. The CDR3 loop reads CASSTAFLGSGGPVQETQYF. The CDR3 DNA sequence: TGTGCCAGCAGCACAGCCTTTTTGGGTAGCGGGGGTCCAGTGCAAGAGACCCAGTACTTC.

This sequence joins TRBV5-1 and TRBJ1-5, with D uncertain. Germline CDR1 is SGHRS and CDR2 is YFSETQ. CDR3 length equals 13 residues. Deletions cut 3 bases from V and 4 bases from J, with 8 bases between. CDR3: CASSSAENQPQHF. As DNA, the CDR3 is TGCGCCAGCAGCTCCGCCGAAAATCAGCCCCAGCATTTT.

The V and J genes are TRBV6-5 and TRBJ2-7; the match to TRBD1 covers 10 bases. Germline CDR1 MNHEY, CDR2 SVGAGI. The J segment lost 4 bases and the V segment lost 4 bases, leaving 4 bases of the junction unmatched. This CDR3 comprises 14 residues. In DNA form, the CDR3 reads TGTGCCAGCAGTTTGGGGGACAGGGGATACGAGCAGTACTTC. Translating it yields CASSLGDRGYEQYF.

The chain carries TRBV19 and TRBJ2-7; 7 bases match TRBD1. V trimming: 2 bases; J trimming: 5 bases; junction bases outside the gene matches: 9. Germline values: CDR1 LNHDA, CDR2 SQIVND (reference sequence). The CDR3 spans 15 residues. As DNA, the CDR3 is TGTGCCAGTAGTATAAACAGGGGTGGCGAGAACGAGCAGTACTTC. Residues: CASSINRGGENEQYF.

This chain uses TRBV7-8 with TRBJ2-5, with TRBD1 as a possible D gene (6 bases). The end of the DNA is better explained by TRBJ2-7, so the J call may be wrong. This CDR3 has 15 amino acids. The germline CDR1 and CDR2 sequences are SGHVS and FQNEAQ. The CDR3 sequence: CASSPHQGPSYEQYF. CDR3 sequence (DNA): TGTGCCAGCAGCCCTCACCAGGGGCCATCCTACGAGCAGTACTTC.

The V and J genes are TRBV4-1 and TRBJ2-6; D not certain. CDR3 length: 16 amino acids. CDR1 and CDR2 (germline): MGHRA, YSYEKL. V lost 0 bases and J lost 2, with 8 bases in between. In DNA form, the CDR3 reads TGCGCCAGCAGCCAAGATGACCGTGCTGGGGCCAACGTCCTGACTTTC. Protein: CASSQDDRAGANVLTF.

The V call is TRBV29-1, the J call TRBJ2-1, with 9 bases matching TRBD1. The V segment lost 3 bases and the J segment 7 bases; nucleotides outside the gene matches: 7. Germline V gives CDR1 SQVTM, CDR2 ANQGSEA. The length of the CDR3 is 14 residues. The CDR3 DNA reads TGCAGCGTTGACCCCGGACAGGGGAGGAATGAGCAGTTCTTC. Protein sequence: CSVDPGQGRNEQFF.

V gene TRBV27 combines with J gene TRBJ1-1, with D unclear. The CDR3 extends over 14 amino acids. The V and J ends lost 4 bases and 1 base respectively, with 10 bases between them. Germline assignment: CDR1 MNHEY and CDR2 SMNVEV (reference sequence). The CDR3 bases are TGTGCCAGCAGTTCCCCTCGAGGGAACACTGAAGCTTTCTTT. It yields the protein CASSSPRGNTEAFF.

V usage is TRBV30 and J usage is TRBJ2-5; D call uncertain. This CDR3 has 12 amino acids. With 4 bases removed from V and 5 bases from J, the gap between germline ends came to 11 bases. Per the germline V gene, CDR1 is GTSNPN and CDR2 is SVGIG (reference sequence). The CDR3 bases are TGTGCCTGGACCCCGATCTGGGAGACCCAGTACTTC. This codes for CAWTPIWETQYF.

The rearrangement uses TRBV19 and TRBJ2-2; 9 bases fit TRBD1. Per the germline V gene, CDR1 is LNHDA and CDR2 is SQIVND (reference sequence). Trimming took 7 bases from V and 5 from J; bases not matched to a gene: 20. This CDR3 region has 19 residues. This chain's CDR3 is CASTNPEGDREVLTGELFF. For the CDR3, the DNA is TGTGCCAGTACCAATCCCGAGGGGGACAGGGAAGTTTTAACCGGGGAGCTGTTTTTT.

The rearrangement joins TRBV5-6 to TRBJ2-5; D is possibly TRBD2 (6 bases). The V end lost 4 bases, the J end lost 4 bases, and 11 bases lay between the germline ends. This CDR3 has 13 residues. Germline loops: CDR1 SGHDT, CDR2 YYEEEE. The CDR3 DNA is TGTGCCAGCAGCCCGGCCGGGGGAGAGACCCAGTACTTC. It encodes CASSPAGGETQYF.

CDR3 residues: CASSFQGEETQYF. CDR3 DNA sequence: TGTGCCAGCAGCTTCCAGGGTGAAGAGACCCAGTACTTC. This chain uses TRBV7-3 with TRBJ2-5, with a possible D match to TRBD1 (5 bases). Looked up from germline, CDR1 is SGHTA and CDR2 is FQGTGA. The V gene lost 3 bases and the J gene lost 3 bases, with 8 bases spanning the gap. The CDR3 loop spans 13 amino acids. Filled out from reference TRBV7-3 and TRBJ2-5, the complete variable domain reads GAGVSQTPSNKVTEKGKYVELRCDPISGHTALYWYRQSLGQGPEFLIYFQGTGAADDSGLPNDRFFAVRPEGSVSTLKIQRTERGDSAVYLCASSFQGEETQYFGPGTRLLVL.

This clone was detected ten times or more. The V gene is TRBV7-6, the J gene TRBJ2-2; 7 nucleotides align to TRBD1. The CDR3 loop spans 15 amino acids. The ends lost 5 bases at V and 7 bases at J; junction bases unmatched: 10. Germline CDR1 SGHVS, CDR2 FNYEAQ. The CDR3 reads CASSPGTDDSGELFF. For the CDR3, the DNA is TGTGCCAGCAGCCCCGGGACAGATGACAGCGGGGAGCTGTTTTTT.